This T cell receptor (beta chain) was sequenced during a study of blood T cell repertoires in COVID-19. Sequenced by immunoSEQ multiplex PCR; TCRdb stores in-frame clones only, minus some. This sample has about 200,000 clones; 88% occur once, and the top ten carry approximately 1.5%. J was trimmed by 9 bases and V by 9 bases; bases with no gene match: 10. CDR1 is MNHNY, CDR2 SVGAGI, per germline (reference sequence). The CDR3 spans 12 residues. Material: peripheral blood. This sequence joins TRBV6-6 and TRBJ1-1, with TRBD1 matching over 7 bases. The receptor was isolated from a man younger than 30 with active or convalescent COVID-19. The CDR3 DNA is TGTGCCAGTACACCGGGACAGATAAAAGCTTTCTTT. This gives the protein CASTPGQIKAFF.